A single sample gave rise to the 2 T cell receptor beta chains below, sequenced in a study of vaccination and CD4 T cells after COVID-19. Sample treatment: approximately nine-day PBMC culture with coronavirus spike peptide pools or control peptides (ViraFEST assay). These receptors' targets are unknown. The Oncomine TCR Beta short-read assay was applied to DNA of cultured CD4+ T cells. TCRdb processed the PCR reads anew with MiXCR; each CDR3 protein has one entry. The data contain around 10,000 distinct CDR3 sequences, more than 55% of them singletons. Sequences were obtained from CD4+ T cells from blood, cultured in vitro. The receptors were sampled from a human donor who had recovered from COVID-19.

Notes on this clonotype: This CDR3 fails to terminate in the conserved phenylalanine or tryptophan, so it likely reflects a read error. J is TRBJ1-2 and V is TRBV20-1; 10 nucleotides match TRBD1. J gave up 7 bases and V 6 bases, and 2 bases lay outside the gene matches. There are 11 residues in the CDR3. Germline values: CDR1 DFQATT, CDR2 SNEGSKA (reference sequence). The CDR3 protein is CSAGTGAGYTV. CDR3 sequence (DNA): TGCAGTGCAGGGACAGGGGCTGGCTACACCGTC.

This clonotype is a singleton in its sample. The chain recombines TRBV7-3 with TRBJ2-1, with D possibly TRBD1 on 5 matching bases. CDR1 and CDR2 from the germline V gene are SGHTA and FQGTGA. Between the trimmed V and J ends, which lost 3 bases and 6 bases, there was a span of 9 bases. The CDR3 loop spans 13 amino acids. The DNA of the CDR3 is TGTGCCAGCAGCTTGACAGCAATCAATGAGCAGTTCTTC. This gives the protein CASSLTAINEQFF.